A selection of T cell receptor beta chains follows, all from one sample in a study of blood T cells in healthy people across ages. MiXCR, run by TCRdb on the 5' RACE reads, gives a single entry per CDR3 protein. The table has about 800,000 distinct CDR3 sequences, 20% to 25% seen once. These sequences were also reported in another study, on T cells of mothers and their children.

The material sequenced was blood. The source is a boy between 5 and 17 years old in good health. Each CDR3 is given with its conserved first and last residue. The D gene is left open where the match is weak. Some rows have no size entry. The others give once, few or many, or a class for an expanded clone.

V: TRBV2
J: TRBJ2-1
size: few
D: TRBD1
DNA: TGTGCCAGCAAAGGGACAGCAAGGAATGAGCAGTTCTTC
CDR3: CASKGTARNEQFF

V: TRBV11-2
J: TRBJ2-5
size: NA
D: NA
DNA: TGTGCCAGCAGCTTAGAAGGCGGGCGGAGGGAGACCCAGTACTTC
CDR3: CASSLEGGRRETQYF

V: TRBV6-2/TRBV6-3
J: TRBJ2-1
size: NA
D: NA
DNA: TGTGCCAGCAGCTTCCAGGGGCCAGCCTACAATGAGCAGTTCTTC
CDR3: CASSFQGPAYNEQFF

V: TRBV5-1
J: TRBJ2-3
size: NA
D: NA
DNA: TGCGCCAGCAGCCCCGGGACTCCGTATAGCACAGATACGCAGTATTTT
CDR3: CASSPGTPYSTDTQYF

V: TRBV4-1
J: TRBJ2-5
size: NA
D: NA
DNA: TGCGCCAGCAGCCAAGGGGGCAGGCTGGGGACCCAGTACTTC
CDR3: CASSQGGRLGTQYF

V: TRBV4-3
J: TRBJ2-5
size: NA
D: TRBD2
DNA: TGCGCCAGCAGCCAAGAGGAAGCGGGGGGTCTGGAGACCCAGTACTTC
CDR3: CASSQEEAGGLETQYF

V: TRBV2
J: TRBJ2-7
size: NA
D: NA
DNA: TGTGCCAGCTCCGGGGCCGGCGTTTACGAGCAGTACTTC
CDR3: CASSGAGVYEQYF

V: TRBV9
J: TRBJ2-1
size: NA
D: NA
DNA: TGTGCCAGCAGCTTTAGCGTACTCGGGTACAATGAGCAGTTCTTC
CDR3: CASSFSVLGYNEQFF

V: TRBV30
J: TRBJ2-5
size: NA
D: NA
DNA: TGTGCCTGGAGCCGGTGGAAAGAGACCCAGTACTTC
CDR3: CAWSRWKETQYF

V: TRBV5-1
J: TRBJ2-1
size: NA
D: NA
DNA: TGCGCCAGCAGCTTAGAGGGAACCTACGATGAGCAGTTCTTC
CDR3: CASSLEGTYDEQFF

V: TRBV7-2
J: TRBJ1-1
size: NA
D: NA
DNA: TGTGCCAGCAGCTTAAAAGTGAACACTGAAGCTCTCTTT
CDR3: CASSLKVNTEALF

V: TRBV2
J: TRBJ2-5
size: NA
D: TRBD2
DNA: TGTGCCAGCAGTACGTCTAGCGGGATGGAGACCCAGTACTTC
CDR3: CASSTSSGMETQYF

V: TRBV19
J: TRBJ2-3
size: few
D: NA
DNA: TGTGCCAGTAGTGCCCTTGGTGAGCCTAGCACAGATACGCAGTATTTT
CDR3: CASSALGEPSTDTQYF

V: TRBV7-2
J: TRBJ2-7
size: NA
D: NA
DNA: TGTGCCAGCAGCTTATGGGCCAGCTCCTACGAGCAGTACTTC
CDR3: CASSLWASSYEQYF

V: TRBV3-1
J: TRBJ1-1
size: few
D: NA
DNA: TGTGCCAGCAGCCAAGAACACAGGAACACTGAAGCTTTCTTT
CDR3: CASSQEHRNTEAFF

V: TRBV10-3
J: TRBJ2-7
size: NA
D: TRBD2
DNA: TGTGCCATCAGTGAGTCTCCCGGCGGGAGTTCCTACGAGCAGTACTTC
CDR3: CAISESPGGSSYEQYF

V: TRBV5-1
J: TRBJ2-5
size: few
D: TRBD1
DNA: TGCGCCAGCAGCCCAGAACGACAGGGGCGGAGAGAGACCCAGTACTTC
CDR3: CASSPERQGRRETQYF

V: TRBV5-1
J: TRBJ2-7
size: NA
D: TRBD1
DNA: TGCGCCAGCAGCTGGACGACAGGGGGCTCCTACGAGCAGTACTTC
CDR3: CASSWTTGGSYEQYF

V: TRBV29-1
J: TRBJ2-5
size: few
D: TRBD1
DNA: TGCAGCGTTGTTCTCCGGGACAGGGGGCATGAGCAGTACTTC
CDR3: CSVVLRDRGHEQYF

V: TRBV4-3
J: TRBJ2-5
size: few
D: NA
DNA: TGCGCCAGCAGCGCCGCGATCCAAGAGACCCAGTACTTC
CDR3: CASSAAIQETQYF

V: TRBV6-6
J: TRBJ2-7
size: NA
D: NA
DNA: TGTGCTGTCAGCCTGGGGTCCTACGAGCAGTACTTC
CDR3: CAVSLGSYEQYF

V: TRBV20-1
J: TRBJ1-5
size: few
D: NA
DNA: TGCAGTGCTAGAGATCGGTCAGGCTATAGCAATCAGCCCCAGCATTTT
CDR3: CSARDRSGYSNQPQHF

V: TRBV7-6
J: TRBJ1-4
size: NA
D: NA
DNA: TGTGCCAGCAGCTTAGTCCCGGTTGCAACTAATGAAAAACTGTTTTTT
CDR3: CASSLVPVATNEKLFF

V: TRBV12-3/TRBV12-4
J: TRBJ1-1
size: NA
D: NA
DNA: TGTGCCAGCAGTTTTCGGGGACTCGGTGAAGCTTTCTTT
CDR3: CASSFRGLGEAFF

V: TRBV7-9
J: TRBJ2-1
size: NA
D: NA
DNA: TGTGCCAGCAGCATAGAACTGAATGAGCAGTTCTTC
CDR3: CASSIELNEQFF

V: TRBV29-1
J: TRBJ2-1
size: NA
D: NA
DNA: TGCAGCGTTGAAAATGGGACTTACGTTGTTGACAATGGGCAGTTCTTC
CDR3: CSVENGTYVVDNGQFF

V: TRBV11-2
J: TRBJ2-5
size: few
D: TRBD2
DNA: TGTGCCAGCAGCTTAGATCTCTGGACTAGCGGACAAGAGACCCAGTACTTC
CDR3: CASSLDLWTSGQETQYF

V: TRBV7-3
J: TRBJ1-2
size: NA
D: TRBD1
DNA: TGTGCCAGCAGCCCGACAGGGCCTGGGGATGGCTACACCTTC
CDR3: CASSPTGPGDGYTF

V: TRBV7-2
J: TRBJ2-5
size: NA
D: NA
DNA: TGTGCCAGCAGCTCCCCTGAGGTAGGGGACCAAGAGACCCAGTACTTC
CDR3: CASSSPEVGDQETQYF

V: TRBV2
J: TRBJ1-5
size: few
D: NA
DNA: TGTGCCAGCAGTGGGGACGGCAATCAGCCCCAGCATTTT
CDR3: CASSGDGNQPQHF

V: TRBV10-3
J: TRBJ2-5
size: NA
D: NA
DNA: TGTGCCATCAGTGAGTCGACTCCAGGGACCCAAGAGACCCAGTACTTC
CDR3: CAISESTPGTQETQYF

V: TRBV6-5
J: TRBJ2-7
size: few
D: TRBD2
DNA: TGTGCCAGCAGACCCGGACTAGCGGGACGGGAGCAGTACTTC
CDR3: CASRPGLAGREQYF

V: TRBV27
J: TRBJ1-4
size: NA
D: TRBD1
DNA: TGTGCCAGCAGTTCCTGGACAGGGGGCAATGAAAAACTGTTTTTT
CDR3: CASSSWTGGNEKLFF

V: TRBV6-6
J: TRBJ2-7
size: NA
D: NA
DNA: TGTGCCAGCACCGATGACCCGGCTGGCTACGAGCAGTACTTC
CDR3: CASTDDPAGYEQYF

V: TRBV4-2
J: TRBJ2-7
size: NA
D: NA
DNA: TGTGCCAGCAGCCAAGACTCCCTCTACGAGCAGTACTTC
CDR3: CASSQDSLYEQYF

V: TRBV24-1
J: TRBJ2-2
size: few
D: TRBD2
DNA: TGTGCCACCAGTGATCCCGGACTAGCGCCAGACGCCGGGGAGCTGTTTTTT
CDR3: CATSDPGLAPDAGELFF

V: TRBV28
J: TRBJ2-5
size: NA
D: NA
DNA: TGTGCCAGCAGTCCCGAGGGGATGTACCAAGAGACCCAGTACTTC
CDR3: CASSPEGMYQETQYF

V: TRBV6-5
J: TRBJ1-1
size: NA
D: NA
DNA: TGTGCCAGCAGTCCTAATGTCGGCACTGAAGCTTTCTTT
CDR3: CASSPNVGTEAFF

V: TRBV7-9
J: TRBJ2-7
size: few
D: NA
DNA: TGTGCCAGCAGCTCCCTTAGCGACGAGCAGTACTTC
CDR3: CASSSLSDEQYF

V: TRBV28
J: TRBJ2-3
size: NA
D: TRBD2
DNA: TGTGCCAGCAGAGCCGACAAACTAGCGGGGGGCACAGATACGCAGTATTTT
CDR3: CASRADKLAGGTDTQYF

V: TRBV7-2
J: TRBJ2-3
size: NA
D: NA
DNA: TGTGCCAGCAGCTTAGCCAGCCCTGTTGGAGATACGCAGTATTTT
CDR3: CASSLASPVGDTQYF

V: TRBV6-6
J: TRBJ2-7
size: NA
D: TRBD2
DNA: TGTGCCAGCAGTTACTCGCGGGGGGAGCAGTACTTC
CDR3: CASSYSRGEQYF

V: TRBV30
J: TRBJ1-2
size: NA
D: TRBD1
DNA: TGTGCCCGAACGAGGGCGACAGGGCGCGGCTATGGCTACACCTTC
CDR3: CARTRATGRGYGYTF

V: TRBV5-1
J: TRBJ2-7
size: NA
D: NA
DNA: TGCGCCAGCAGCTTGGACTTCCCCCCCTACGAGCAGTACTTC
CDR3: CASSLDFPPYEQYF

V: TRBV29-1
J: TRBJ2-1
size: few
D: NA
DNA: TGCGGCGGGGTAGCCTACAATGAGCAGTTCTTC
CDR3: CGGVAYNEQFF

V: TRBV6-5
J: TRBJ2-7
size: NA
D: NA
DNA: TGTGCCAGCTGGTTTGCGGGATCCTACGAGCAGTACTTC
CDR3: CASWFAGSYEQYF

V: TRBV29-1
J: TRBJ1-4
size: few
D: TRBD1
DNA: TGCAGCGTTGAATCGGGACAGGGAAACGAAAAACTGTTTTTT
CDR3: CSVESGQGNEKLFF

V: TRBV27
J: TRBJ2-7
size: few
D: NA
DNA: TGTGCCAGCAGCTTGGGGGACATCTACGAGCAGTACTTC
CDR3: CASSLGDIYEQYF

V: TRBV28
J: TRBJ2-5
size: few
D: NA
DNA: TGTGCCAGCACCGAACTATCGGGGGAGACCCAGTACTTC
CDR3: CASTELSGETQYF

V: TRBV7-2
J: TRBJ2-4
size: few
D: NA
DNA: TGTGCCAGCAGCTTAGCTTCGATGGGAGTATTTACGGGAAACATTCAGTACTTC
CDR3: CASSLASMGVFTGNIQYF

V: TRBV4-3
J: TRBJ1-5
size: NA
D: NA
DNA: TGCGCCAGCAGCCTCCAGATCAATCAGCCCCAGCATTTT
CDR3: CASSLQINQPQHF

V: TRBV30
J: TRBJ1-4
size: NA
D: NA
DNA: TGTGCCTGGAGTGTCGGGCCCGGGAGGGCTGAAAAACTGTTTTTT
CDR3: CAWSVGPGRAEKLFF

V: TRBV11-2
J: TRBJ2-3
size: NA
D: NA
DNA: TGTGCCAGCAGCTCGATTGGGGGGGGGCAAGATACGCAGTATTTT
CDR3: CASSSIGGGQDTQYF

V: TRBV7-9
J: TRBJ2-3
size: NA
D: TRBD2
DNA: TGTGCCAGCAGCGGGACTAGCGACACAGATACGCAGTATTTT
CDR3: CASSGTSDTDTQYF

V: TRBV25-1
J: TRBJ2-3
size: NA
D: TRBD2
DNA: TGTGCCAGCAGTGCGGGAGGGAGGGACACAGATACGCAGTATTTT
CDR3: CASSAGGRDTDTQYF

V: TRBV12-3/TRBV12-4
J: TRBJ1-5
size: few
D: NA
DNA: TGTGCCAGCAGTTGGGCCGACACTCAGCCCCAGCATTTT
CDR3: CASSWADTQPQHF

V: TRBV6-2/TRBV6-3
J: TRBJ2-7
size: few
D: TRBD2
DNA: TGTGTCAGCATGCGGCCTAGCGGGAGGGTCAACGACGAGCAGTACTTC
CDR3: CVSMRPSGRVNDEQYF

V: TRBV6-2/TRBV6-3
J: TRBJ2-1
size: few
D: TRBD1
DNA: TGTGCCAGCAGTTATGGTCAGGGGGCGCAGGGTGAGCAGTTCTTC
CDR3: CASSYGQGAQGEQFF

V: TRBV7-9
J: TRBJ2-7
size: few
D: TRBD2
DNA: TGTGCCAGCAGCGCGCCGGGACTAGCGGGAGGAGACGCCCACGAGCAGTACTTC
CDR3: CASSAPGLAGGDAHEQYF

V: TRBV4-2
J: TRBJ2-7
size: NA
D: NA
DNA: TGTGCCAGCAGCCAAAGCAGCTCCTACGAGCAGTACTTC
CDR3: CASSQSSSYEQYF